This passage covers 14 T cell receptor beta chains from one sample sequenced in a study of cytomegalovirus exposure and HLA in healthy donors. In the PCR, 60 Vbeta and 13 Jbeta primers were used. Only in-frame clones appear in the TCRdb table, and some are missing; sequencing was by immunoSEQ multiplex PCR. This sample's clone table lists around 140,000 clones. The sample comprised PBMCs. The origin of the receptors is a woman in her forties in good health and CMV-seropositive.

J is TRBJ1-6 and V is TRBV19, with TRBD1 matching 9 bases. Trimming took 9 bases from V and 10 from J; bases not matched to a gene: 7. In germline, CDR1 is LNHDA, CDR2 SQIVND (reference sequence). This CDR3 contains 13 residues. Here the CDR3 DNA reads TGTGCCAGCAACCGGGACAGGGAATCACCCCTCCACTTT. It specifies CASNRDRESPLHF.

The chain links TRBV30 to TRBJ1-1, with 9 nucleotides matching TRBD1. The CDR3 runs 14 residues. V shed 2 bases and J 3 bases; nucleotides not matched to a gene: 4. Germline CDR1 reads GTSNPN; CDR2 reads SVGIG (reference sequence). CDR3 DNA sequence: TGTGCCTGGAGTAACAGGGGGCTACACACTGAAGCTTTCTTT. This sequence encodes CAWSNRGLHTEAFF.

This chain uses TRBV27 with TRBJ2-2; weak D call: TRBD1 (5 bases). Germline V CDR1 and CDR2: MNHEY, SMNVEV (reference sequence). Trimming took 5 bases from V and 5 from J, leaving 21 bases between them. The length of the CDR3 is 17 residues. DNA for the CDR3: TGTGCCAGCAGTATCCTTCCCAGGGAATATTGGACCGGGGAGCTGTTTTTT. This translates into CASSILPREYWTGELFF.

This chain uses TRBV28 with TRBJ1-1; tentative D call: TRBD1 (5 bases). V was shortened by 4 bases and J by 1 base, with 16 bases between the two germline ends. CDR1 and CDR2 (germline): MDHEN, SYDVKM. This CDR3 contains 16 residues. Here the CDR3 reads CASSYADNQSNTEAFF. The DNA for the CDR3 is TGTGCCAGCAGTTATGCGGACAACCAATCGAACACTGAAGCTTTCTTT.

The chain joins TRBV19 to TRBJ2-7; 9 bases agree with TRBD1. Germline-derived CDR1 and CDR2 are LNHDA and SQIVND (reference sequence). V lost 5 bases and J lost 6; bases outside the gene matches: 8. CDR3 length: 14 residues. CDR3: CASSVRTGAGEQYF. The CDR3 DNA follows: TGTGCCAGTAGTGTAAGGACAGGGGCTGGCGAGCAGTACTTC.

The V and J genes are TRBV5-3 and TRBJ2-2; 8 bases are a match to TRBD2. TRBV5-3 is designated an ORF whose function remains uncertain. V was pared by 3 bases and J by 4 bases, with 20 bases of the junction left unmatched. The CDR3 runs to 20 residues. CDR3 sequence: CARSSEGERGSSHCTGELFF. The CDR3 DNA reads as TGTGCCAGAAGCTCGGAGGGGGAGCGGGGGTCCTCCCACTGCACCGGGGAGCTGTTTTTT.

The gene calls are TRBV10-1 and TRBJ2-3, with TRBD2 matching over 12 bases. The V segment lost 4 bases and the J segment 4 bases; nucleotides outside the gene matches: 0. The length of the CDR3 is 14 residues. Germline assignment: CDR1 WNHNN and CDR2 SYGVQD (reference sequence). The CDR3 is CASSGLAGADTQYF. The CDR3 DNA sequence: TGCGCCAGCAGTGGACTAGCGGGGGCAGATACGCAGTATTTT.

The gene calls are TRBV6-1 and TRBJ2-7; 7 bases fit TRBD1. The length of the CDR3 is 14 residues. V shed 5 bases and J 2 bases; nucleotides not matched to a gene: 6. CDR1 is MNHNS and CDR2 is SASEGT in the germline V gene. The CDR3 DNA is TGTGCCAGCAGTAGTTCGGGGACAGCCTACGAGCAGTACTTC. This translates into CASSSSGTAYEQYF.

CDR3 residues: CASSQEGDQTQETQYF. CDR3 coding DNA: TGCGCCAGCAGCCAAGAAGGAGACCAGACCCAAGAGACCCAGTACTTC. The rearrangement uses TRBV4-1 and TRBJ2-5; unclear D gene. The CDR3 is 16 amino acids. The germline V gene has CDR1 MGHRA and CDR2 YSYEKL. V was trimmed by 0 bases and J by 1 base, leaving 12 bases between them.

CDR3 in DNA: TGTGCCAGCAGTCCAACAGGGTCTAAGTACGAGCAGTACTTC. Its translation: CASSPTGSKYEQYF. This chain uses TRBV28 with TRBJ2-7; D might be TRBD1 (6 bases). Between the trimmed V and J ends, which lost 5 bases and 4 bases, there was a span of 15 bases. CDR1 is MDHEN and CDR2 is SYDVKM in the germline V gene. CDR3 length: 14 residues.

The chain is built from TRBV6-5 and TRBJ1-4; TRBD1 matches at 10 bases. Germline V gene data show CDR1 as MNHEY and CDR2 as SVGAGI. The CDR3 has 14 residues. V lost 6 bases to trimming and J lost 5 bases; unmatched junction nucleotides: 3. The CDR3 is CASSPDRGNEKLFF. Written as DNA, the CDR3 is TGTGCCAGCAGCCCGGACAGGGGGAATGAAAAACTGTTTTTT.

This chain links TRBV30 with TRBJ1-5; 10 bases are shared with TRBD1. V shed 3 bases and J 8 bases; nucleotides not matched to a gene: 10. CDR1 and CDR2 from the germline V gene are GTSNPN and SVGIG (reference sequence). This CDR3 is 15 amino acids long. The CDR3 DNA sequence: TGTGCCTGGAGGACCGGGACAGGGGACCGGGAGCCCCAGCATTTT. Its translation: CAWRTGTGDREPQHF.

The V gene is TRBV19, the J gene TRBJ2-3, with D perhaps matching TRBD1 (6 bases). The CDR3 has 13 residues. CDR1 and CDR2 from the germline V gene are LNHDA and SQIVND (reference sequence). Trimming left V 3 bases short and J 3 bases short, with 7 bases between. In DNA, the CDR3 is TGTGCCAGTAGTATGGGGGCGACAGATACGCAGTATTTT. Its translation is CASSMGATDTQYF.

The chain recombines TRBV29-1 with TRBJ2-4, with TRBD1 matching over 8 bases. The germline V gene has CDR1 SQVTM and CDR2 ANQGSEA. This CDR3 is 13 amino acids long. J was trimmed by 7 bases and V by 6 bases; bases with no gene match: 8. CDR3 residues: CSVQGTGGNIQYF. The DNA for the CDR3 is TGCAGCGTCCAGGGGACAGGCGGTAACATTCAGTACTTC.